Listed here are 21 T cell receptor beta chains from one sample, sequenced in a study of control samples from healthy donors and cancer patients. Sequenced by immunoSEQ multiplex PCR; TCRdb stores in-frame clones only, minus some. Of about 170,000 clones listed, about 93% are singletons. Input material: blood. The source of these receptors is a woman aged 55-70 years in good health.

The CDR3 loop is CASSEPGQINYGYTF. CDR3 nucleotides: TGTGCCAGCAGCGAACCGGGACAGATTAACTATGGCTACACCTTC. The V gene is TRBV5-4, the J gene TRBJ1-2, with 7 bases matching TRBD1. The germline V gene has CDR1 SGHNT and CDR2 YYREEE (reference sequence). With V trimmed by 4 bases and J by 1 base, 7 bases remained unmatched. The CDR3 length is 15 residues.

Here the CDR3 reads CASSTGQNTEAFF. As DNA, the CDR3 is TGCGCCAGCAGCACGGGACAGAACACTGAAGCTTTCTTT. J is TRBJ1-1 and V is TRBV4-3; perhaps TRBD1 as D (6 bases). The V gene's germline CDR1 is LGHNA and CDR2 YSLEER. The CDR3 consists of 13 residues. The ends were cut back, 5 bases at V and 1 base at J, with 8 bases in the middle.

The rearrangement links TRBV7-9 to TRBJ2-2; no reliable D call. Germline lookup yields CDR1 SEHNR and CDR2 FQNEAQ (reference sequence). Trimming stripped 4 bases from V and 1 base from J, with 7 bases between. The CDR3 runs 14 residues. CDR3: CASSSTMNTGELFF. The CDR3, as DNA: TGTGCCAGCAGCTCAACAATGAACACCGGGGAGCTGTTTTTT.

The CDR3 region has the DNA TGTGCCAGCAGCTTAGTAGGGGCGGATTACAATGAGCAGTTCTTC. Its translation: CASSLVGADYNEQFF. The chain employs TRBV7-2 and TRBJ2-1; TRBD1 is a possible D gene (5 bases). This CDR3 is built from 15 residues. Germline values: CDR1 SGHTA, CDR2 FQGNSA. Deletions cut 1 base from V and 4 bases from J, with 11 bases between.

V and J are TRBV19 and TRBJ2-3, with D perhaps TRBD2 (6 bases). Germline assignment: CDR1 LNHDA and CDR2 SQIVND (reference sequence). Trimming cost V 6 bases and J 1 base, with 8 bases left between them. The CDR3 has 13 amino acids. For the CDR3, the DNA is TGTGCCAGTAGGGGCGGGGGCACAGATACGCAGTATTTT. This codes for CASRGGGTDTQYF.

The chain recombines TRBV18 with TRBJ2-7; D uncertain. V dropped 2 bases and J dropped 4 bases, with 15 bases sitting between them. This CDR3 spans 15 amino acids. The V gene's germline CDR1 is KGHSH and CDR2 LQKENI. The CDR3 bases are TGTGCCAGCTCACCAAAACAAGGCAGATATTACGAGCAGTACTTC. It specifies CASSPKQGRYYEQYF.

The chain has TRBV27 and TRBJ1-2; a weak D match, TRBD1 (5 bases). Trimming removed 4 bases from V and 5 bases from J, with 11 bases in between. The CDR3 is made up of 13 amino acids. Germline V CDR1 and CDR2: MNHEY, SMNVEV (reference sequence). The CDR3 DNA sequence: TGTGCCAGCAGTTCCTCTAGACAGTATGGCTACACCTTC. It yields the protein CASSSSRQYGYTF.

CDR3 residues: CASSFWPQEVSGNTIYF. The CDR3 coding sequence is TGCGCCAGCAGCTTTTGGCCTCAAGAGGTCTCTGGAAACACCATATATTTT. The chain recombines TRBV5-1 with TRBJ1-3; no reliable D call. V dropped 2 bases and J dropped 0 bases, with 15 bases sitting between them. The germline CDR1 and CDR2 sequences are SGHRS and YFSETQ. The CDR3 length is 17 residues.

V usage is TRBV12-3 or TRBV12-4 and J usage is TRBJ1-4; D gene unclear. This CDR3 has 12 residues. The V gene lost 8 bases and the J gene lost 8 bases, with 12 bases spanning the gap. CDR3 amino acids: CASHLAGEKLFF. The CDR3 DNA reads as TGTGCCAGCCACCTCGCCGGGGAAAAACTGTTTTTT.

The chain links TRBV5-1 to TRBJ2-1; 8 nucleotides line up with TRBD2. Per the germline V gene, CDR1 is SGHRS and CDR2 is YFSETQ. V was clipped by 5 bases and J by 0 bases; unmatched bases: 7. There are 16 residues in the CDR3. CDR3 in amino acids: CASRNTGTSSYNEQFF. CDR3 nucleotides: TGCGCCAGCAGAAACACCGGGACTAGCTCCTACAATGAGCAGTTCTTC.

The V call is TRBV7-2, the J call TRBJ1-6; D remains unclear. Trimming cost V 0 bases and J 14 bases, with 8 bases left between them. Looked up from germline, CDR1 is SGHTA and CDR2 is FQGNSA. This CDR3 comprises 12 residues. CDR3 in DNA: TGTGCCAGCAGCTTAGCGGAGTTAGCCCTCCACTTT. Translated: CASSLAELALHF. The complete variable domain, with remaining parts taken from reference TRBV7-2 and TRBJ1-6, reads GAGVSQSPSNKVTEKGKDVELRCDPISGHTALYWYRQSLGQGLEFLIYFQGNSAPDKSGLPSDRFSAERTGGSVSTLTIQRTQQEDSAVYLCASSLAELALHFGNGTRLTVT.

V usage is TRBV4-3 and J usage is TRBJ1-3; maybe TRBD1 (6 bases). The CDR3 is made up of 15 amino acids. V lost 4 bases and J 2 bases, leaving 12 bases between the germline ends. Per the germline V gene, CDR1 is LGHNA and CDR2 is YSLEER. For the CDR3, the DNA is TGCGCCAGCAGCCTACAGGGCGGAGCTGGAAACACCATATATTTT. As protein: CASSLQGGAGNTIYF.

J is TRBJ2-4 and V is TRBV21-1. TRBV21-1 is a pseudogene segment. The CDR3 covers 14 residues. This chain's CDR3 is CASSKKIAKNIQYF. CDR3 in DNA: TGTGCCAGCAGCAAAAAAATAGCCAAAAACATTCAGTACTTC.

This clone turned up a few times. The V call is TRBV7-2, the J call TRBJ2-7; D possibly corresponds to TRBD1 (6 bases). The V gene lost 4 bases and the J gene lost 0 bases, with 10 bases spanning the gap. Germline V gene lookup returns CDR1 SGHTA and CDR2 FQGNSA. The CDR3 totals 14 residues. CDR3 protein: CASSYHRDSYEQYF. CDR3 in DNA: TGTGCCAGCAGCTACCACAGGGACTCCTACGAGCAGTACTTC.

The genes are TRBV18 and TRBJ1-2; D call uncertain. Trimming stripped 6 bases from V and 2 bases from J, with 16 bases between. The CDR3 totals 15 residues. The V gene's germline CDR1 is KGHSH and CDR2 LQKENI. The CDR3 coding sequence is TGTGCCAGCTCGTTCGAGGCAGCCGCGAACTATGGCTACACCTTC. It codes for CASSFEAAANYGYTF.

This clone has a single count. The rearrangement joins TRBV25-1 to TRBJ2-2, with D perhaps matching TRBD2 (5 bases). CDR1 and CDR2 (germline): MGHDK, SYGVNS. CDR3 length equals 12 residues. Trimming cost V 8 bases and J 1 base, with 5 bases left between them. The CDR3 DNA sequence: TGTGCCAGCGCGGGGAACACCGGGGAGCTGTTTTTT. As protein: CASAGNTGELFF.

The chain recombines TRBV2 with TRBJ2-1; either TRBD1 or TRBD2 may fit D (6 bases each). Germline V CDR1 and CDR2: SNHLY, FYNNEI. The CDR3 loop spans 15 amino acids. V was pared by 7 bases and J by 4 bases, with 17 bases between. Here the CDR3 reads CASNPRGQRYNEQFF. As DNA, the CDR3 is TGTGCCAGCAACCCTCGGGGGCAGAGGTACAATGAGCAGTTCTTC.

This chain uses TRBV10-3 with TRBJ1-1; maybe TRBD1 (6 bases). The CDR3 consists of 11 residues. Germline V gene data show CDR1 as ENHRY and CDR2 as SYGVKD. The V and J ends lost 7 bases and 7 bases respectively, with 10 bases between them. In DNA, the CDR3 is TGTGCCATCACTGGACAGATTGAAGCTTTCTTT. It encodes CAITGQIEAFF.

This rearrangement joins TRBV3-1 (or the pseudogene TRBV3-2) to TRBJ1-2, with 9 bases fitting TRBD1. The V gene's germline CDR1 is LGHDT and CDR2 YNNKEL (reference sequence). V shed 4 bases, J shed 0 bases, and the junction held 9 bases outside the gene matches. CDR3 size: 17 residues. CDR3 sequence reads: CASSPRGQGQSNYGYTF. The CDR3 region has the DNA TGTGCCAGCAGCCCCCGGGGACAGGGTCAGTCTAACTATGGCTACACCTTC.

This clone is a singleton in its sample. V gene TRBV28 combines with J gene TRBJ1-2; TRBD1 is a possible D gene (5 bases). This CDR3 is 14 amino acids long. Deletions cut 7 bases from V and 4 bases from J, with 16 bases between. Germline V gene lookup returns CDR1 MDHEN and CDR2 SYDVKM. CDR3 nucleotide sequence: TGTGCCAGCACTGCCGGGACCTTACTCTATGGCTACACCTTC. Translation: CASTAGTLLYGYTF.

This chain links TRBV6-2 or TRBV6-3 with TRBJ2-7; the D is unclear. This CDR3 is built from 15 residues. The V end was cut by 2 bases, the J end by 3 bases, with 14 bases between. Germline assignment: CDR1 MNHEY and CDR2 SVGEGT. CDR3 sequence (DNA): TGTGCCAGCAGTTACCCCCCCTCAGGCGTCTACGAGCAGTACTTC. The encoded protein is CASSYPPSGVYEQYF.